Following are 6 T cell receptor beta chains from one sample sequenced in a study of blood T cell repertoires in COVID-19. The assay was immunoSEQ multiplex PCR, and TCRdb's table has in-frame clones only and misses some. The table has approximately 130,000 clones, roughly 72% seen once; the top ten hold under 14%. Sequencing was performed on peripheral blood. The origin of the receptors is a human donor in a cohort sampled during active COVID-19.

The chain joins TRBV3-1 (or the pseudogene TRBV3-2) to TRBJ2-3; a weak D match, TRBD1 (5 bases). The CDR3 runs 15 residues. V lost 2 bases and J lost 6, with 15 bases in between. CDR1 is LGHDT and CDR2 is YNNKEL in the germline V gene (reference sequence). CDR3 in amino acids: CASSQQYTPGDTQYF. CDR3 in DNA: TGTGCCAGCAGCCAACAGTATACGCCAGGGGATACGCAGTATTTT.

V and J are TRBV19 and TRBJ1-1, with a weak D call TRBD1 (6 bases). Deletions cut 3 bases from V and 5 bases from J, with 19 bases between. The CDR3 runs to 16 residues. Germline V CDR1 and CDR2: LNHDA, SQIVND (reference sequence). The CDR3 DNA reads TGTGCCAGTAGTATCCCGGATCTTTCAGGGGTAACTGAAGCTTTCTTT. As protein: CASSIPDLSGVTEAFF.

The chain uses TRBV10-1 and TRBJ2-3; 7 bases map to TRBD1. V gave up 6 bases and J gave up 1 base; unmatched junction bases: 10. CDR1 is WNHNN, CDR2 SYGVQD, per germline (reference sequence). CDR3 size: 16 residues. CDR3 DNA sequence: TGCGCCAGCAGCGACCTAATCCAGGGGGGCACAGATACGCAGTATTTT. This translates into CASSDLIQGGTDTQYF.

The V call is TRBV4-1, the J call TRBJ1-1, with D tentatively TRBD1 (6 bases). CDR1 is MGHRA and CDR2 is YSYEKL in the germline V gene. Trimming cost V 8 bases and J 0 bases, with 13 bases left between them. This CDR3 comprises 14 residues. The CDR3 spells CASRGQLMNTEAFF. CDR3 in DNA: TGCGCCAGCCGCGGACAGCTAATGAACACTGAAGCTTTCTTT.

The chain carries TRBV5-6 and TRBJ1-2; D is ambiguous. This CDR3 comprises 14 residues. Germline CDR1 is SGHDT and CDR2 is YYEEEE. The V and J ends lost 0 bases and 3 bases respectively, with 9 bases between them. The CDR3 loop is CASSLGGGYYGYTF. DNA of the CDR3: TGTGCCAGCAGCTTGGGAGGAGGGTACTATGGCTACACCTTC. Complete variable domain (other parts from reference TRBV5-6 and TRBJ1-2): DAGVTQSPTHLIKTRGQQVTLRCSPKSGHDTVSWYQQALGQGPQFIFQYYEEEERQRGNFPDRFSGHQFPNYSSELNVNALLLGDSALYLCASSLGGGYYGYTFGSGTRLTVV.

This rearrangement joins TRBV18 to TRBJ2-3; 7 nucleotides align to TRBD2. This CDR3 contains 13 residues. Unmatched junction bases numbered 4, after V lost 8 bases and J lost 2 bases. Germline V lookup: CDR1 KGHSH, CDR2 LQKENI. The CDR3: CASAGGTTDTQYF. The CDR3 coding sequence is TGTGCCAGCGCCGGGGGGACCACAGATACGCAGTATTTT.